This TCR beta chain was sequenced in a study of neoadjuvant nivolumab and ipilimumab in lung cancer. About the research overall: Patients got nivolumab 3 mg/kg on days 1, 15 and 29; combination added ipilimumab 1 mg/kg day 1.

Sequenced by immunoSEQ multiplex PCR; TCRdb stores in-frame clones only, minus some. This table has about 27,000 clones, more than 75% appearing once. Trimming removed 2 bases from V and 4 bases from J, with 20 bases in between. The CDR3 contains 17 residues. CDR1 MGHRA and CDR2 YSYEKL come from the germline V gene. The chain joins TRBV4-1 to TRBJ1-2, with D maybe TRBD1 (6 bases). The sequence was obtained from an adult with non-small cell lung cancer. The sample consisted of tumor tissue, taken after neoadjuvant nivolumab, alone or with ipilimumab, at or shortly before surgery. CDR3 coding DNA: TGCGCCAGCAGCCAATACCCGGACAGTCCCGAGGGCTATGGCTACACCTTC. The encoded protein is CASSQYPDSPEGYGYTF.